This entry features one T cell receptor beta chain sequence. This sample was taken from a study of blood T cell repertoires in COVID-19. The V and J ends lost 4 bases and 4 bases, in that order; junction bases with no gene match: 3. The length of the CDR3 is 15 residues. Germline-derived CDR1 and CDR2 are LNHDA and SQIVND (reference sequence). Using immunoSEQ multiplex PCR, the repertoire was profiled, and TCRdb retains in-frame clones only, with some absent. The sample yields 75,000 to 95,000 clones, 88% seen once. The J gene is TRBJ2-1, the V gene TRBV19, with 11 positions matching TRBD2. This TCR was sampled from a man between 50 and 59 years old with active COVID-19. Sample: peripheral blood. CDR3 bases: TGTGCCAGTAGTACGGGGACTAGCGGTTACAATGAGCAGTTCTTC. Encoded protein: CASSTGTSGYNEQFF.